This T cell receptor beta chain was retrieved from a study of blood T cell repertoires in COVID-19. Study context: The analysed material was cDNA or gDNA that came from T cells, B-cell-depleted T cells, or PBMCs.

Assay used: immunoSEQ multiplex PCR; TCRdb lists only in-frame clones, some missing. The sample has 100,000 to 150,000 clones; approximately 80% are singletons. The V gene's germline CDR1 is SGHVS and CDR2 FNYEAQ. This CDR3 comprises 15 residues. The V gene lost 5 bases and the J gene lost 6 bases, with 16 bases spanning the gap. This TCR derives from a man aged 60 to 69 with acute or convalescent COVID-19. The specimen sequenced was peripheral blood. The chain combines TRBV7-6 with TRBJ2-2; tentatively, D is TRBD2 (6 bases). The CDR3 nucleotides are TGTGCCAGCAGCCCCTATAGCAGGGAGGCCGGGGAGCTGTTTTTT. Its translation is CASSPYSREAGELFF.